The 6 T cell receptor beta chains presented below share a single source sample, sequenced in a study of blood T cell repertoires in COVID-19. Profiling relied on immunoSEQ multiplex PCR, and the TCRdb table lists in-frame clones only, not all of them. The sample includes 250,000 to 350,000 clones, roughly 88% of them seen just once. Material: peripheral blood. The receptors were gathered from a woman in her thirties who had recovered from COVID-19.

The chain uses TRBV5-1 and TRBJ2-7; 7 nucleotides align to TRBD1. This CDR3 region has 15 residues. V lost 4 bases and J lost 3; bases outside the gene matches: 10. Germline V CDR1 and CDR2: SGHRS, YFSETQ. The CDR3 is CASSREKRDSYEQYF. CDR3 DNA sequence: TGCGCCAGCAGCCGAGAAAAACGGGACAGCTACGAGCAGTACTTC.

The V call is TRBV7-2, the J call TRBJ1-4; a weak D match, TRBD1 (5 bases). Germline-derived CDR1 and CDR2 are SGHTA and FQGNSA. The CDR3 length is 15 residues. The V and J ends lost 2 bases and 8 bases respectively, with 15 bases between them. CDR3 nucleotides: TGTGCCAGCAGCTTAAGGGGTGGACCAGAGGAAAAACTGTTTTTT. Translation gives CASSLRGGPEEKLFF.

The gene calls are TRBV7-2 and TRBJ1-6; tentative D call: TRBD1 (5 bases). The CDR3 spans 15 residues. Germline CDR1 reads SGHTA; CDR2 reads FQGNSA. Between the trimmed V and J ends, which lost 5 bases and 6 bases, there was a span of 14 bases. CDR3 bases: TGTGCCAGCAGCGAGTTAGGGGATAGTAATTCACCCCTCCACTTT. This gives the protein CASSELGDSNSPLHF. Filled out from reference TRBV7-2 and TRBJ1-6, the complete variable domain reads GAGVSQSPSNKVTEKGKDVELRCDPISGHTALYWYRQSLGQGLEFLIYFQGNSAPDKSGLPSDRFSAERTGGSVSTLTIQRTQQEDSAVYLCASSELGDSNSPLHFGNGTRLTVT.

The rearrangement joins TRBV9 to TRBJ2-7, with 8 bases lining up with TRBD2. Per germline, CDR1 SGDLS and CDR2 YYNGEE. The trim removed 1 base at V and 2 bases at J, leaving 8 bases unmatched. The CDR3 has 16 amino acids. The CDR3 reads CASSVSLEAGAYEQYF. CDR3 nucleotide sequence: TGTGCCAGCAGCGTATCCCTAGAAGCGGGGGCCTACGAGCAGTACTTC.

In nucleotides, the CDR3 is TGTGCCACCAGCAGAGATCGGAGGCAGGGGCTTAGCAATCAGCCCCAGCATTTT. Translation gives CATSRDRRQGLSNQPQHF. The V and J genes are TRBV15 and TRBJ1-5; a possible D gene is TRBD1 (6 bases). V was clipped by 0 bases and J by 0 bases, with 15 bases between them. The V gene's germline CDR1 is LNHNV and CDR2 YYDKDF (reference sequence). The CDR3 has 18 amino acids. The complete variable domain, with remaining parts taken from reference TRBV15 and TRBJ1-5, reads DAMVIQNPRYQVTQFGKPVTLSCSQTLNHNVMYWYQQKSSQAPKLLFHYYDKDFNNEADTPDNFQSRRPNTSFCFLDIRSPGLGDTAMYLCATSRDRRQGLSNQPQHFGDGTRLSIL.

This chain uses TRBV5-1 with TRBJ2-1, with TRBD2 matching over 8 bases. Germline V gives CDR1 SGHRS, CDR2 YFSETQ. CDR3 length: 15 amino acids. V shed 3 bases, J shed 4 bases, and the junction held 6 bases outside the gene matches. The CDR3 DNA reads TGCGCCAGCAGCTCCCACGGGGGGGATTACAATGAGCAGTTCTTC. Translated: CASSSHGGDYNEQFF.